These 19 T cell receptor beta chains came from one sample sequenced in a study of T cells in Graves' hyperthyroidism and ophthalmopathy. Amplified regions were TCR beta CDR3 sequences from RNA transcripts. RT-PCR in the first round (using the HTBI primer set) targeted the TCR CDR3. TCRdb fed the multiplex PCR reads into MiXCR, producing one record per CDR3 protein. Of around 300,000 distinct CDR3 sequences listed, approximately 14% were seen once; the top ten hold roughly 33%. The sequencing sample was made of blood. The receptors originated from a woman between 40 and 55 years old with Graves' ophthalmopathy.

This clonotype appeared a few times. The chain has TRBV11-3 and TRBJ1-6; D not certain. The V gene's germline CDR1 is SGHNT and CDR2 YENEEA. Trimming shortened V by 3 bases and J by 9 bases, and 9 bases separated the two germline ends. The CDR3 has 13 amino acids. DNA for the CDR3: TGTGCCAGCAGCTTGTCCCTGGCTTCACCCCTCCACTTT. Protein: CASSLSLASPLHF.

This clonotype has a count of ten or more. The chain's CDR3 is CASSLSPTAAQETQYF. CDR3 sequence (DNA): TGTGCCAGCAGTTTATCTCCGACAGCGGCCCAAGAGACCCAGTACTTC. The V and J genes are TRBV27 and TRBJ2-5; D is possibly TRBD1 or TRBD2 (5 bases each). The CDR3 contains 16 residues. From germline, CDR1 is MNHEY and CDR2 SMNVEV (reference sequence). Trimming pared 0 bases from V and 1 base from J, leaving 12 bases between.

This clonotype occurred many times. The chain is built from TRBV3-1 and TRBJ1-2; possibly TRBD1 for D (6 bases). Trimming stripped 9 bases from V and 4 bases from J, with 15 bases between. Looked up from germline, CDR1 is LGHDT and CDR2 is YNNKEL (reference sequence). The CDR3 is 13 amino acids. The CDR3 DNA follows: TGTGCCAGTCGACAGGCCCCAACCTATGGCTACACCTTC. Protein sequence: CASRQAPTYGYTF.

This clonotype has ten or more counts. The rearrangement joins TRBV20-1 to TRBJ2-3; unclear D gene. This CDR3 spans 11 amino acids. Trimming removed 7 bases from V and 4 bases from J, with 9 bases in between. From germline, CDR1 is DFQATT and CDR2 SNEGSKA (reference sequence). The CDR3 loop is CSVLVADTQYF. The CDR3 coding sequence is TGCAGTGTCCTCGTCGCAGATACGCAGTATTTT.

This clonotype has at least ten counts. CDR3 sequence: CASSFNSRVNTEAFF. DNA of the CDR3: TGTGCCAGCAGTTTCAACTCCAGAGTCAACACTGAAGCTTTCTTT. The chain couples TRBV27 to TRBJ1-1, with no clear D. V lost 3 bases, J lost 2 bases, and 13 bases lay in between. CDR1 and CDR2 from the germline V gene are MNHEY and SMNVEV (reference sequence). The CDR3 sequence is 15 residues long.

This clonotype occurred many times. This chain connects TRBV28 to TRBJ1-3; D is unresolved. The V end was cut by 6 bases, the J end by 1 base, with 7 bases between. CDR1 and CDR2 (germline): MDHEN, SYDVKM. The CDR3 has 13 residues. CDR3 region: CASSSHSGNTIYF. Here the CDR3 DNA reads TGTGCCAGCAGCTCTCATTCTGGAAACACCATATATTTT.

In this sample, this clonotype turned up many times. The chain recombines TRBV11-2 with TRBJ2-7; 13 bases fit TRBD2. The V gene's germline CDR1 is SGHAT and CDR2 FQNNGV. The CDR3 length is 15 residues. The V gene end was trimmed by 4 bases and the J gene end by 6 bases; junction bases not matched to a gene: 6. The CDR3 loop is CASSWTSGSSREQYF. DNA of the CDR3: TGTGCCAGCAGCTGGACTAGCGGGAGTAGTCGCGAGCAGTACTTC.

This clonotype occurred many times. The chain recombines TRBV3-1 with TRBJ2-7; D unresolved. Trimming took off 1 base at V and 3 bases at J, with 7 bases between the two ends. The CDR3 runs 13 residues. Germline values: CDR1 LGHDT, CDR2 YNNKEL (reference sequence). The DNA of the CDR3 is TGTGCCAGCAGCCAAGGGACGGTCTACGAGCAGTACTTC. Protein product: CASSQGTVYEQYF.

This clonotype appeared many times. This chain uses TRBV11-2 with TRBJ1-1; D remains ambiguous. The CDR3 is 13 residues long. Trimming removed 7 bases at V and 1 base at J, with 10 bases between. Germline V CDR1 and CDR2: SGHAT, FQNNGV. The CDR3 sequence: CASNSLGNTEAFF. The CDR3, as DNA: TGTGCCAGCAACTCCCTTGGGAACACTGAAGCTTTCTTT. The full variable domain, completed using reference TRBV11-2 and TRBJ1-1, is EAGVAQSPRYKIIEKRQSVAFWCNPISGHATLYWYQQILGQGPKLLIQFQNNGVVDDSQLPKDRFSAERLKGVDSTLKIQPAKLEDSAVYLCASNSLGNTEAFFGQGTRLTVV.

This clonotype was found a few times. The chain combines TRBV20-1 with TRBJ1-1; 7 nucleotides match TRBD1. This CDR3 has 12 amino acids. J gave up 7 bases and V 1 base, and 3 bases lay outside the gene matches. Looked up from germline, CDR1 is DFQATT and CDR2 is SNEGSKA (reference sequence). CDR3 nucleotide sequence: TGCAGTGCTAGAGGGGACAGCTTTGAAGCTTTCTTT. This sequence encodes CSARGDSFEAFF.

This clonotype came up a few times. The chain combines TRBV18 with TRBJ2-3; maybe TRBD2 (6 bases). V lost 2 bases to trimming and J lost 0 bases, with 12 bases between them. This CDR3 has 16 residues. Looked up from germline, CDR1 is KGHSH and CDR2 is LQKENI. In nucleotides, the CDR3 is TGTGCCAGCTCACCAAGGGAGGCGGGAAGCACAGATACGCAGTATTTT. It specifies CASSPREAGSTDTQYF.

This clonotype was recorded at least ten times. The J gene is TRBJ1-1, the V gene TRBV19; D possibly corresponds to TRBD1 (5 bases). Trimming left V 0 bases short and J 6 bases short, with 8 bases between. The CDR3 spans 13 residues. CDR1 and CDR2 (germline): LNHDA, SQIVND (reference sequence). The CDR3 coding sequence is TGTGCCAGTAGTATAGAGGGGACCGCTGAAGCTTTCTTT. Its translation is CASSIEGTAEAFF.

The chain combines TRBV19 with TRBJ1-2, with D uncertain. Germline V gene lookup returns CDR1 LNHDA and CDR2 SQIVND (reference sequence). V lost 5 bases and J 8 bases, leaving 12 bases between the germline ends. There are 12 residues in the CDR3. The CDR3 is CASSGSYWGYTF. The CDR3 nucleotides are TGTGCCAGTAGTGGGAGCTATTGGGGCTACACCTTC. Full variable domain (missing parts from reference TRBV19 and TRBJ1-2): DGGITQSPKYLFRKEGQNVTLSCEQNLNHDAMYWYRQDPGQGLRLIYYSQIVNDFQKGDIAEGYSVSREKKESFPLTVTSAQKNPTAFYLCASSGSYWGYTFGSGTRLTVV.

This clonotype was counted many times. The J gene is TRBJ1-2, the V gene TRBV6-1; D is perhaps TRBD1 (5 bases). Germline V gene data show CDR1 as MNHNS and CDR2 as SASEGT. This CDR3 is built from 13 residues. V was cut by 6 bases and J by 2 bases, with 10 bases left in between. CDR3 in amino acids: CASRDPGNYGYTF. The CDR3 DNA follows: TGTGCCAGCAGAGACCCAGGGAACTATGGCTACACCTTC.

This clonotype came up many times. This chain connects TRBV29-1 to TRBJ2-2; D not certain. V was cut by 7 bases and J by 3 bases, with 6 bases left in between. CDR1 SQVTM and CDR2 ANQGSEA come from the germline V gene. The CDR3 extends over 11 amino acids. CDR3 sequence: CSGRDTGELFF. The DNA for the CDR3 is TGCAGCGGGAGAGACACCGGGGAGCTGTTTTTT.

The V call is TRBV5-1, the J call TRBJ1-4, with D possibly TRBD1 on 5 matching bases. Trimming removed 4 bases at V and 4 bases at J, with 14 bases between. Looked up from germline, CDR1 is SGHRS and CDR2 is YFSETQ. The CDR3 has 15 amino acids. CDR3 coding DNA: TGCGCCAGCAGCGGACAAGGCGGCTTTAATGAAAAACTGTTTTTT. Amino acids: CASSGQGGFNEKLFF.

In its sample, this clonotype was seen a few times. The chain carries TRBV7-2 and TRBJ2-5; D may be TRBD1 or TRBD2 (5 bases each). CDR1 SGHTA and CDR2 FQGNSA come from the germline V gene. V was trimmed by 0 bases and J by 7 bases, leaving 15 bases between them. The CDR3 extends over 15 amino acids. The CDR3 sequence: CASSLAAATGGTQYF. CDR3 sequence (DNA): TGTGCCAGCAGCTTAGCGGCAGCGACTGGGGGGACCCAGTACTTC.

This clonotype came up many times. The CDR3 sequence: CASSSSWGTNTEAFF. DNA for the CDR3: TGTGCCAGCAGTTCCTCCTGGGGCACGAACACTGAAGCTTTCTTT. The chain recombines TRBV27 with TRBJ1-1; a possible D gene is TRBD1 (5 bases). Germline loops: CDR1 MNHEY, CDR2 SMNVEV (reference sequence). V was shortened by 4 bases and J by 1 base, with 13 bases between the two germline ends. The CDR3 extends over 15 amino acids.

V and J are TRBV24-1 and TRBJ2-5; maybe TRBD2 (6 bases). This CDR3 is 14 amino acids long. Per the germline V gene, CDR1 is KGHDR and CDR2 is SFDVKD. Trimming removed 4 bases from V and 2 bases from J, with 10 bases in between. The chain's CDR3 is CATSDPGGQETQYF. In nucleotides, the CDR3 is TGTGCCACCAGTGACCCCGGGGGACAAGAGACCCAGTACTTC.